The entry below describes one TCR beta chain. In the original workflow: Reference gene primer amplification gave estimated nucleated cell counts. Some clones are missing from TCRdb's copy, which holds only in-frame ones; the method was immunoSEQ multiplex PCR. D and trimming come from the DNA, and the V and J calls and clone size come from that table. Of 110,000 to 150,000 clones listed, 80% to 90% were seen once; the top ten hold approximately 11%. This sample is drawn from a study of blood T cell repertoires in COVID-19. Study overall: Sites in the United States, Italy and Spain provided acute and convalescent COVID-19 samples. T cells, B-cell-depleted T cells, or PBMCs provided the cDNA or gDNA that served as material.

The CDR3 has 13 amino acids. The germline CDR1 and CDR2 sequences are ENHRY and SYGVKD. Trimming stripped 2 bases from V and 2 bases from J, with 7 bases between. V gene TRBV10-3 combines with J gene TRBJ2-7; D might be TRBD1 (5 bases). The TCR sequence derives from a woman aged 80 or over with acute or convalescent COVID-19. The sequenced material came from peripheral blood. The DNA for the CDR3 is TGTGCCATCAGTGAGACAGGACCCTACGAGCAGTACTTC. Translating gives CAISETGPYEQYF.